The clone carrying this T cell receptor beta chain was picked up a small number of times. The antigen remains unidentified. This entry comes from a study of CD8 T cells in ankylosing spondylitis. Overall study results and limits: It appeared that ankylosing spondylitis blood was characterized by a TCR beta motif of under ten highly homologous variants.

Germline assignment: CDR1 MNHEY and CDR2 SVGAGI. V lost 4 bases and J lost 4; bases outside the gene matches: 0. This CDR3 comprises 12 residues. A single record per CDR3 protein comes from TCRdb applying MiXCR to the 5' RACE reads. Here the sample spans about 180,000 distinct CDR3 sequences, approximately 9% being singletons. V usage is TRBV6-5 and J usage is TRBJ1-2, with 7 bases fitting TRBD1. The clonotype was recovered from a female donor with ankylosing spondylitis or in good health (not recorded which). The sample was blood, either unsorted or a sorted T cell fraction (not recorded which). This chain's CDR3 is CASSWDSYGYTF. The DNA for the CDR3 is TGTGCCAGCAGTTGGGACAGCTATGGCTACACCTTC.